Shown below are 29 T cell receptor beta chains from a single sample sequenced in a study of blood T cell repertoires in COVID-19. Generated by immunoSEQ multiplex PCR, the TCRdb table keeps only in-frame clones and is missing some. The table includes fewer than 250,000 clones, 85% to 90% detected once. Sequencing used peripheral blood. Source of these receptors: a man younger than 45 with COVID-19, enrolled during active disease.

This clone appeared a single time. The chain recombines TRBV4-3 with TRBJ1-1; the match to TRBD1 covers 7 bases. Germline CDR1 reads LGHNA; CDR2 reads YSLEER. V lost 6 bases to trimming and J lost 0 bases; unmatched junction nucleotides: 4. The CDR3 has 14 amino acids. The CDR3 bases are TGCGCCAGCAGTACGGGACAGTTGAACACTGAAGCTTTCTTT. It specifies CASSTGQLNTEAFF.

This chain joins TRBV28 and TRBJ1-1, with D uncertain. The germline V gene encodes CDR1 MDHEN and CDR2 SYDVKM. V was clipped by 3 bases and J by 5 bases, with 10 bases between them. The CDR3 extends over 13 amino acids. The CDR3 region has the DNA TGTGCCAGCAGTTTGGCGGGGAGGACTGAAGCTTTCTTT. Residues: CASSLAGRTEAFF.

This chain uses TRBV10-3 with TRBJ2-5; TRBD2 matches at 11 bases. From germline, CDR1 is ENHRY and CDR2 SYGVKD. This CDR3 has 17 amino acids. V shed 5 bases and J 1 base; nucleotides not matched to a gene: 9. CDR3 nucleotides: TGTGCCATCAGTCCAGGGGGAGGGACTAGCGGCCAAGAGACCCAGTACTTC. Amino acids: CAISPGGGTSGQETQYF.

This clone was seen just once. The chain recombines TRBV7-9 with TRBJ1-2; no reliable D call. Trimming left V 1 base short and J 5 bases short, with 8 bases between. Germline lookup yields CDR1 SEHNR and CDR2 FQNEAQ (reference sequence). The CDR3 extends over 13 amino acids. The CDR3 here is CASSLGGPYGYTF. DNA of the CDR3: TGTGCCAGCAGCTTAGGTGGCCCTTATGGCTACACCTTC.

V and J are TRBV11-3 and TRBJ2-2; TRBD1 is a possible D gene (6 bases). The CDR3 runs to 14 residues. Trimming left V 6 bases short and J 4 bases short, with 12 bases between. CDR1 and CDR2 (germline): SGHNT, YENEEA. The CDR3 DNA follows: TGTGCCAGCAGTCGGGACACCATCACCGGGGAGCTGTTTTTT. It specifies CASSRDTITGELFF.

The chain has TRBV29-1 and TRBJ1-3; D remains ambiguous. Looked up from germline, CDR1 is SQVTM and CDR2 is ANQGSEA. The CDR3 has 13 amino acids. V was shortened by 6 bases and J by 0 bases, with 9 bases between the two germline ends. This chain's CDR3 is CSVTVTSGNTIYF. CDR3 DNA: TGCAGCGTAACAGTGACCTCTGGAAACACCATATATTTT.

The chain combines TRBV19 with TRBJ1-6, with D unclear. V was clipped by 7 bases and J by 3 bases, with 10 bases between them. CDR1 is LNHDA, CDR2 SQIVND, per germline (reference sequence). The CDR3 is 14 amino acids. The CDR3 loop reads CASNSQSYNSPLHF. DNA of the CDR3: TGTGCCAGTAATTCACAGAGCTATAATTCACCCCTCCACTTT.

This chain uses TRBV28 with TRBJ2-2; TRBD1 matches at 10 bases. V lost 7 bases to trimming and J lost 8 bases; unmatched junction nucleotides: 13. CDR3 length: 16 residues. The V gene's germline CDR1 is MDHEN and CDR2 SYDVKM. The CDR3 DNA reads as TGTGCCAGCATTATCCGGTTTCGGGGACAGGGGGGGGAGCTGTTTTTT. Its translation is CASIIRFRGQGGELFF.

This chain uses TRBV7-9 with TRBJ2-1; TRBD2 aligns across 16 bases. The germline gives CDR1 SEHNR, CDR2 FQNEAQ (reference sequence). This CDR3 has 22 amino acids. With 5 bases clipped from V and 1 base from J, the junction kept 17 bases outside the gene matches. CDR3 coding DNA: TGTGCCAGCAGCACCAGACAGGGGAAGGGACTAGCGGGAGGGCCATCCTACAATGAGCAGTTCTTC. It translates to CASSTRQGKGLAGGPSYNEQFF. The whole variable domain, remainder taken from reference TRBV7-9 and TRBJ2-1, is DTGVSQNPRHKITKRGQNVTFRCDPISEHNRLYWYRQTLGQGPEFLTYFQNEAQLEKSRLLSDRFSAERPKGSFSTLEIQRTEQGDSAMYLCASSTRQGKGLAGGPSYNEQFFGPGTRLTVL.

This chain connects TRBV30 to TRBJ1-6; tentatively, D is TRBD1 (5 bases). Trimming took off 2 bases at V and 0 bases at J, with 17 bases between the two ends. Per the germline V gene, CDR1 is GTSNPN and CDR2 is SVGIG (reference sequence). The CDR3 is made up of 18 amino acids. The CDR3, as DNA: TGTGCCTGGAGTCCGTCGTTGACAGAAAGCTCCTATAATTCACCCCTCCACTTT. Its translation is CAWSPSLTESSYNSPLHF.

The rearrangement uses TRBV4-3 and TRBJ1-3; D call uncertain. The CDR3 runs 15 residues. Germline V lookup: CDR1 LGHNA, CDR2 YSLEER. Trimming shortened V by 0 bases and J by 1 base, and 7 bases separated the two germline ends. In nucleotides, the CDR3 is TGCGCCAGCAGCCAAGATAGCATGTCTGGAAACACCATATATTTT. Protein sequence: CASSQDSMSGNTIYF.

The rearrangement links TRBV23-1 to TRBJ2-7; 8 bases fit TRBD2. TRBV23-1 is designated an ORF whose function remains uncertain. CDR3 size: 20 residues. J gave up 0 bases and V 0 bases, and 16 bases lay outside the gene matches. CDR3 in DNA: TGCGCCAGCAGTCAATCAGTATCGGGGGGGGCGGTTGTTGGCTCCTACGAGCAGTACTTC. Encoded protein: CASSQSVSGGAVVGSYEQYF.

V usage is TRBV5-8 and J usage is TRBJ1-1; D call uncertain. The CDR3 length is 15 residues. Germline lookup yields CDR1 SGHTS and CDR2 YDEGEE. V was shortened by 3 bases and J by 3 bases, with 15 bases between the two germline ends. The CDR3 coding sequence is TGTGCCAGCAGCTCACACCCGACACCACACACTGAAGCTTTCTTT. Protein sequence: CASSSHPTPHTEAFF. The whole variable domain, filled in from reference TRBV5-8 and TRBJ1-1, reads EAGVTQSPTHLIKTRGQQATLRCSPISGHTSVYWYQQALGLGLQFLLWYDEGEERNRGNFPPRFSGRQFPNYSSELNVNALELEDSALYLCASSSHPTPHTEAFFGQGTRLTVV.

The CDR3 region is CASSLGAGSNQPQHF. DNA for the CDR3: TGTGCCAGCAGCTTAGGAGCGGGTAGCAATCAGCCCCAGCATTTT. The chain has TRBV7-9 and TRBJ1-5; D uncertain. The V gene lost 1 base and the J gene lost 0 bases, with 7 bases spanning the gap. Germline lookup yields CDR1 SEHNR and CDR2 FQNEAQ (reference sequence). The CDR3 has 15 residues.

This clone was seen just once. V usage is TRBV7-2 and J usage is TRBJ2-7, with TRBD2 identical over 14 bases. The CDR3 runs to 16 residues. Germline V gives CDR1 SGHTA, CDR2 FQGNSA. Trimming took 4 bases from V and 7 from J; bases not matched to a gene: 9. This chain's CDR3 is CASSWKTSGGAREQYF. CDR3 bases: TGTGCCAGCAGCTGGAAGACTAGCGGGGGGGCGAGGGAGCAGTACTTC.

The chain couples TRBV6-2 or TRBV6-3 to TRBJ2-7; D is unclear. V lost 2 bases and J 4 bases, leaving 21 bases between the germline ends. Germline V lookup: CDR1 MNHEY, CDR2 SVGEGT. This CDR3 has 17 amino acids. CDR3 sequence (DNA): TGTGCCAGCAGTTACATTTTTCGGTATCCAGGTTTTTACGAGCAGTACTTC. Translating it yields CASSYIFRYPGFYEQYF.

CDR3 DNA: TGTGCCAGCAGTCCCCCGGGACACGGCCCGGCGACAGATACGCAGTATTTT. It codes for CASSPPGHGPATDTQYF. The V call is TRBV21-1, the J call TRBJ2-3; TRBD1, the table's D call, was not compared with the DNA. TRBV21-1 is assigned pseudogene status. This CDR3 has 17 amino acids.

The chain uses TRBV11-1 and TRBJ1-1; 8 bases map to TRBD1. Germline CDR1 SGHAT, CDR2 FQDESV (reference sequence). V dropped 5 bases and J dropped 3; count of bases not matched to a gene: 8. The CDR3 totals 15 residues. CDR3 amino acids: CASSPNRGFYTEAFF. The CDR3 DNA is TGTGCCAGCAGCCCTAACAGGGGGTTCTACACTGAAGCTTTCTTT. The full variable domain, completed using reference TRBV11-1 and TRBJ1-1, is EAEVAQSPRYKITEKSQAVAFWCDPISGHATLYWYRQILGQGPELLVQFQDESVVDDSQLPKDRFSAERLKGVDSTLKIQPAELGDSAMYLCASSPNRGFYTEAFFGQGTRLTVV.

V usage is TRBV19 and J usage is TRBJ2-6; 7 nucleotides match TRBD1. V gave up 6 bases and J gave up 4 bases; unmatched junction bases: 12. CDR1 and CDR2 (germline): LNHDA, SQIVND (reference sequence). CDR3 size: 17 residues. The CDR3 DNA reads as TGTGCCAGTAGCAGACGACCGACAGGGACGGGGGCCAACGTCCTGACTTTC. Encoded protein: CASSRRPTGTGANVLTF.

The chain joins TRBV19 to TRBJ1-2, with 8 positions matching TRBD1. The V and J ends lost 5 bases and 3 bases, in that order; junction bases with no gene match: 8. CDR1 LNHDA and CDR2 SQIVND come from the germline V gene (reference sequence). This CDR3 contains 15 residues. CDR3 nucleotide sequence: TGTGCCAGTAGTGCGCGGGACAGGTTGCACTATGGCTACACCTTC. Translation gives CASSARDRLHYGYTF. The variable domain in full, completed from reference TRBV19 and TRBJ1-2, reads DGGITQSPKYLFRKEGQNVTLSCEQNLNHDAMYWYRQDPGQGLRLIYYSQIVNDFQKGDIAEGYSVSREKKESFPLTVTSAQKNPTAFYLCASSARDRLHYGYTFGSGTRLTVV.

In its sample, this clone was seen a few times. This chain connects TRBV19 to TRBJ1-4, with 7 bases identical to TRBD1. The CDR3 contains 12 residues. J lost 7 bases, V lost 10 bases, and 6 bases had no gene match. Germline lookup yields CDR1 LNHDA and CDR2 SQIVND (reference sequence). Written as DNA, the CDR3 is TGTGCCACCGGGACAGACGGTGAAAAACTGTTTTTT. This codes for CATGTDGEKLFF.

This chain connects TRBV4-2 to TRBJ1-5, with D uncertain. The CDR3 consists of 17 residues. In germline, CDR1 is LGHNA, CDR2 YNFKEQ. The V gene lost 1 base and the J gene lost 1 base, with 14 bases spanning the gap. The CDR3 coding sequence is TGTGCCAGCAGCCAAGTGGAGGAGTGGGGAAGCAATCAGCCCCAGCATTTT. This gives the protein CASSQVEEWGSNQPQHF.

The chain has TRBV1 and TRBJ2-6; the table assigns TRBD1, which was not confirmed against the DNA. TRBV1 is described as a pseudogene. The CDR3 is 15 amino acids. CDR3 DNA: TGCACCAGCAGCTCACAGCTCTCTGGGGCCAACGTCCTGACTTTC. This encodes CTSSSQLSGANVLTF.

The rearrangement links TRBV27 to TRBJ1-1; 12 bases fit TRBD1. After removal of 3 bases from V and 4 bases from J, the junction contained 15 bases not matched to a gene. Germline V CDR1 and CDR2: MNHEY, SMNVEV (reference sequence). CDR3 length equals 19 residues. CDR3 in amino acids: CASSFAGQGAGSAGTEAFF. CDR3 coding DNA: TGTGCCAGCAGTTTCGCGGGACAGGGGGCAGGTTCGGCGGGCACTGAAGCTTTCTTT.

The chain recombines TRBV28 with TRBJ2-3; the match to TRBD2 covers 9 bases. The CDR3 is 12 residues long. J gave up 14 bases and V 6 bases, and 9 bases lay outside the gene matches. Germline lookup yields CDR1 MDHEN and CDR2 SYDVKM. This CDR3 is CASSVSGTSWYF. The CDR3, as DNA: TGTGCCAGCAGCGTCTCCGGGACTAGCTGGTATTTT.

This clone was detected once. The chain uses TRBV5-6 and TRBJ2-7; no firm D call. CDR1 and CDR2 from the germline V gene are SGHDT and YYEEEE. Trimming took off 6 bases at V and 0 bases at J, with 7 bases between the two ends. The CDR3 is made up of 12 amino acids. The CDR3 spells CASTLSSYEQYF. The CDR3 region has the DNA TGTGCCAGCACTCTTAGCTCCTACGAGCAGTACTTC.

This chain joins TRBV29-1 and TRBJ1-3, with 9 bases identical to TRBD1. V was clipped by 7 bases and J by 1 base; unmatched bases: 5. The CDR3 is 14 residues long. Germline loops: CDR1 SQVTM, CDR2 ANQGSEA. CDR3 protein: CSALGQGSGNTIYF. Here the CDR3 DNA reads TGCAGCGCTTTGGGACAGGGTTCTGGAAACACCATATATTTT.

The chain employs TRBV7-9 and TRBJ1-1; D is unresolved. Germline V gene sequence: CDR1 SEHNR, CDR2 FQNEAQ (reference sequence). With 0 bases removed from V and 8 bases from J, the gap between germline ends came to 10 bases. The CDR3 is made up of 13 amino acids. In nucleotides, the CDR3 is TGTGCCAGCAGCTTAGCCCCACCCGGGGAAGCTTTCTTT. It specifies CASSLAPPGEAFF.

The chain joins TRBV18 to TRBJ1-1; 10 positions match TRBD1. This CDR3 has 15 amino acids. The ends lost 6 bases at V and 3 bases at J; junction bases unmatched: 7. In germline, CDR1 is KGHSH, CDR2 LQKENI. The chain's CDR3 is CASSPSGTGDTEAFF. CDR3 nucleotide sequence: TGTGCCAGCTCCCCATCCGGGACAGGGGACACTGAAGCTTTCTTT.